This T cell receptor (beta chain) was obtained from a study of T-cell reconstitution after alpha-beta-depleted transplantation in children. Researchers prepared the TCRbeta library using unique molecular identifiers, the study reports. TCRdb ran MiXCR on the PCR reads and lists one entry per CDR3 protein. The sample gives approximately 250,000 distinct CDR3 sequences, more than 7.5% of which show up once; 5.1% is in the top ten. This clonotype has ten or more counts. The germline gives CDR1 SGHRS, CDR2 YFSETQ. The CDR3 extends over 19 amino acids. V gave up 4 bases and J gave up 1 base, with 26 bases separating them.

Sequencing was performed on PBMCs from the stem cell graft donor, taken from the stem cell graft. J is TRBJ1-1 and V is TRBV5-1; D may be TRBD1 (5 bases). This TCR derives from a human donor who donated a stem cell graft to a child with SCID. The CDR3 loop reads CASSPDGDQLWARNTEAFF. DNA for the CDR3: TGCGCCAGCAGCCCCGATGGGGACCAATTATGGGCCAGGAACACTGAAGCTTTCTTT.